The present entry profiles one TCR beta chain with its context. Authors' processing steps: Amplifying reference gene primers gave estimates of nucleated cell counts. Using immunoSEQ multiplex PCR, the repertoire was profiled, and TCRdb retains in-frame clones only, with some absent. V and J calls and clone size are given by that table; D and trimming were obtained from the DNA. The sample holds tens of thousands of clones; around four fifths are singletons and the top ten take about 12%. The entry originates in a study of blood T cell repertoires in COVID-19. Study details: Researchers got acute and convalescent COVID-19 samples from the United States, Italy and Spain. Nucleic acid was either cDNA or gDNA, and it came from T cells, B-cell-depleted T cells, or PBMCs.

V lost 5 bases and J lost 2, with 5 bases in between. The CDR3 runs to 11 residues. Per the germline V gene, CDR1 is GTSNPN and CDR2 is SVGIG (reference sequence). The material sequenced was peripheral blood. This TCR came from a human donor in a cohort sampled during active COVID-19. The chain uses TRBV30 and TRBJ2-3; D is uncertain. This chain's CDR3 is CAWGYTDTQYF. The CDR3 DNA reads as TGTGCCTGGGGGTACACAGATACGCAGTATTTT.